The source of this T cell receptor beta chain is a study of T-cell memory formation after mild COVID-19. General study points: CD4+ contracting clones were mainly CM and EM; CD8+ ones, EMRA. CD4/CD8 balance held among clones contracting day 15 to 85, and later expanders leaned CD4+.

The V segment lost 0 bases and the J segment 8 bases; nucleotides outside the gene matches: 12. The CDR3 length is 17 residues. Per the germline V gene, CDR1 is SGDLS and CDR2 is YYNGEE. This clonotype showed up just a few times. The antigen is unknown. Using constant-segment primers, 5'RACE produced TCR alpha and TCR beta cDNA libraries carrying sample barcodes and UMIs. TCRdb reprocessed the 5' RACE reads with MiXCR, giving one entry per CDR3 protein. The profile shows about 420,000 distinct CDR3 sequences, less than 25% of them singletons. The sample consisted of PBMCs or a T cell subset sorted from them (not recorded which). The V call is TRBV9, the J call TRBJ2-1; 9 positions match TRBD2. The TCR was taken from an adult woman who had mild COVID-19 (a few samples of this study predate the infection). Cell type and time point are not known. The CDR3 bases are TGTGCCAGCAGCGTAGATCTGGCGGGGGGGCCATTCGATGAGCAGTTCTTC. Translated, it gives CASSVDLAGGPFDEQFF.